This record looks at one TCR beta chain sequence and its context. The data stem from a study of blood T cell repertoires in COVID-19. Sequencing was performed with immunoSEQ multiplex PCR; in TCRdb, only in-frame clones are kept and a portion is missing. The top ten hold approximately 13% of the sample, which has some 190,000 clones, around 80% seen once. Specimen: peripheral blood. This clonotype was sampled from a woman aged 45-65 years with acute or convalescent COVID-19.

CDR3 protein: CASSEQGSANEKLFF. In DNA, the CDR3 is TGCGCCAGCAGCGAACAGGGGTCCGCTAATGAAAAACTGTTTTTT. V and J are TRBV5-1 and TRBJ1-4; 7 bases fit TRBD1. In germline, CDR1 is SGHRS, CDR2 YFSETQ. This CDR3 has 15 residues. The V gene end was trimmed by 4 bases and the J gene end by 3 bases; junction bases not matched to a gene: 6.